This TCR beta chain came from a study of shared clonotypes between healthy human individuals. Findings of the study overall: Memory subsets generally showed smaller estimated richness than naive subsets did. Collection of samples was limited to blood; tissue repertoires likely differ.

As for this clone: Its antigen is still unknown.

In replicate PCRs of sorted subsets, roughly 190 ng DNA, roughly 27,000 T cell genomes, was used. Under the authors' procedure: Filtering was not the same, since immunoSEQ gave junction-only sequences without quality scores. Here immunoSEQ multiplex PCR was the method, and the copy in TCRdb shows in-frame clones only, minus some. Clonal size and the V and J genes are those of that table, whereas D and trimming came from the DNA. The sample includes around 980,000 clones, about 84% of them seen just once. This receptor was taken from a man younger than 35 in good health. Some clones in this sample may be carry-over from other donors' samples. Material for sequencing was memory CD4+ T cells from PBMCs. Subset given: CD45RA-negative fraction.

The chain's CDR3 is CATSTRSGSEQFF. The CDR3 nucleotides read TGTGCCACCTCGACTAGGAGTGGGAGTGAGCAGTTCTTC. The chain uses TRBV2 and TRBJ2-1; TRBD2 might be the D (6 bases). The CDR3 totals 13 residues. V dropped 10 bases and J dropped 9 bases, with 19 bases sitting between them. Germline assignment: CDR1 SNHLY and CDR2 FYNNEI.